This T cell receptor beta chain derives from a study of shared clonotypes between healthy human individuals. This clone was recorded only once. The CDR3 loop spans 13 amino acids. V dropped 5 bases and J dropped 5; count of bases not matched to a gene: 3. Germline CDR1 SGHAT, CDR2 FQDESV (reference sequence). Assay: immunoSEQ multiplex PCR; the TCRdb copy retains only in-frame clones and omits some. This sample has 2.3 million or so clones, with more than 80% found just once. The sequenced sample consisted of naive CD4+ T cells from PBMCs. The sample's subset: CD45RA+ positively selected. This sequence was found in a man aged 18 to 30 in good health. Some clones in this sample may be carry-over from other donors' samples. The chain joins TRBV11-1 to TRBJ1-5; 7 bases fit TRBD1. The CDR3 region has the DNA TGTGCCAGCAGCCTTACAGGGGATCAGCCCCAGCATTTT. This translates into CASSLTGDQPQHF.